A selection of T cell receptor beta chains follows, all from one sample in a study of T cell responses to AZD1222 COVID-19 vaccine. The data were produced by immunoSEQ multiplex PCR, yet TCRdb's version contains in-frame clones alone and is incomplete. The sample lists around 140,000 clones, about nine tenths seen once, with over 1.5% in the top ten. The source material was peripheral blood, sampled on day 0 of AZD1222 vaccination. The receptors here all came from an adult in good health. CDR3s include the opening cysteine and the closing phenylalanine or tryptophan. D genes are given only for firm matches. The size entry is marked missing in some rows and otherwise reads once, few, many or a size class.

size	V	D	J	CDR3	DNA
-	TRBV6-5	TRBD1	TRBJ2-2	CASSLTGGRELFF	TGTGCCAGCAGCTTGACAGGGGGCCGGGAGCTGTTTTTT
once	TRBV7-9	TRBD1	TRBJ1-1	CASSIDRGNTEAFF	TGTGCCAGCTCCATAGACAGGGGGAACACTGAAGCTTTCTTT
-	TRBV18	-	TRBJ1-6	CASSPAGGVNSPLHF	TGTGCCAGCTCACCCGCCGGCGGGGTAAATTCACCCCTCCACTTT
-	TRBV7-2	TRBD2	TRBJ2-1	CASSVGLAGSDEQFF	TGTGCCAGCAGCGTAGGACTAGCGGGTAGCGATGAGCAGTTCTTC
-	TRBV24-1	TRBD2	TRBJ2-1	CATSDSMPIAGGPVNEQFF	TGTGCCACCAGTGATTCAATGCCCATAGCGGGAGGGCCTGTAAATGAGCAGTTCTTC
-	TRBV28	-	TRBJ1-5	CASSPTVAILGNQPQHF	TGTGCCAGCAGCCCCACGGTCGCAATATTAGGCAATCAGCCCCAGCATTTT
-	TRBV5-4	-	TRBJ1-1	CASSFGRPLTEAFF	TGTGCCAGCAGCTTCGGACGTCCGCTCACTGAAGCTTTCTTT
-	TRBV2	-	TRBJ1-4	CASSEIGGNNEKLFF	TGTGCCAGCAGTGAAATCGGGGGGAATAATGAAAAACTGTTTTTT
-	TRBV5-1	-	TRBJ1-1	CASSFNRDTEAFF	TGCGCCAGCAGCTTTAACAGGGACACTGAAGCTTTCTTT
-	TRBV13	-	TRBJ1-3	CASSLALSGNTIYF	TGTGCCAGCAGCTTAGCACTCTCTGGAAACACCATATATTTT
-	TRBV20-1	TRBD2	TRBJ2-4	CSATEATSGAKNIQYF	TGCAGTGCTACTGAGGCTACTAGCGGGGCTAAAAACATTCAGTACTTC
-	TRBV27	-	TRBJ2-1	CASSLAPSSYNEQFF	TGTGCCAGCAGTTTAGCGCCGAGCTCCTACAATGAGCAGTTCTTC
-	TRBV19	-	TRBJ2-3	CASTVSPRDTQYF	TGTGCCAGTACGGTGAGCCCGAGGGATACGCAGTATTTT
-	TRBV29-1	TRBD1	TRBJ1-2	CSVPPTGTDYGYTF	TGCAGCGTCCCACCTACCGGGACAGACTATGGCTACACCTTC
-	TRBV4-1	-	TRBJ2-3	CASSHVLGGLTDTQYF	TGCGCCAGCAGCCACGTACTAGGGGGGCTCACAGATACGCAGTATTTT
-	TRBV5-1	-	TRBJ2-1	CASSPRTFQGGYNEQFF	TGCGCCAGCAGCCCACGGACTTTTCAAGGGGGTTACAATGAGCAGTTCTTC
-	TRBV24-1	TRBD1	TRBJ1-1	CATSDFGGTEAGTEAFF	TGTGCCACCAGTGATTTTGGGGGGACAGAGGCTGGCACTGAAGCTTTCTTT
-	TRBV4-2	-	TRBJ2-2	CASSPTGRNMNTGELFF	TGTGCCAGCAGCCCCACGGGACGAAATATGAACACCGGGGAGCTGTTTTTT
-	TRBV30	TRBD1	TRBJ1-1	CAWSPPGQGLTEAFF	TGTGCCTGGAGTCCCCCCGGACAGGGACTCACTGAAGCTTTCTTT
-	TRBV30	-	TRBJ1-1	CAWSGQMNTEAFF	TGTGCCTGGAGTGGTCAGATGAACACTGAAGCTTTCTTT
-	TRBV19	-	TRBJ2-5	CASSIGREETQYF	TGTGCCAGTAGTATAGGGCGGGAAGAGACCCAGTACTTC
once	TRBV6-1	-	TRBJ1-1	CASSEESNTEAFF	TGTGCCAGCAGTGAAGAATCGAACACTGAAGCTTTTTTT
-	TRBV28	TRBD1	TRBJ2-2	CASTDTTGGDTGELFF	TGTGCCAGCACCGACACGACAGGGGGAGACACCGGGGAGCTGTTTTTT
-	TRBV7-9	-	TRBJ2-3	CASSPGQHTDTQYF	TGTGCCAGCAGCCCCGGACAGCATACAGATACGCAGTATTTT
-	TRBV6-6	-	TRBJ2-5	CASSTGPETQYF	TGTGCCAGCAGTACAGGTCCAGAGACCCAGTACTTC
-	TRBV2	-	TRBJ1-6	CASQGASPLHF	TGTGCCAGCCAAGGGGCTTCACCCCTCCACTTT
-	TRBV7-9	-	TRBJ2-7	CASTSVQAYEQYF	TGTGCCAGCACCTCAGTACAGGCCTACGAGCAGTACTTC
-	TRBV5-4	TRBD1	TRBJ1-2	CASSLVGTASYTF	TGTGCCAGCAGCTTGGTGGGGACAGCGTCCTACACCTTC
-	TRBV28	TRBD2	TRBJ2-7	CASSFLPLAGGPNYEQYF	TGTGCCAGCAGTTTCCTACCCCTAGCGGGAGGGCCGAACTACGAGCAGTACTTC
-	TRBV5-6	-	TRBJ2-5	CASSTPAGETQYF	TGTGCCAGCAGCACTCCAGCGGGAGAGACCCAGTACTTC
-	TRBV18	-	TRBJ1-1	CASSPSGGAFF	TGTGCCAGCTCACCGTCTGGTGGAGCTTTCTTT
-	TRBV4-1	-	TRBJ1-2	CASSQEVSGGVGYTF	TGCGCCAGCAGCCAAGAAGTTTCGGGGGGCGTTGGCTACACCTTC
once	TRBV9	TRBD1	TRBJ1-1	CASSPPGQGGTEAFF	TGTGCCAGCAGCCCCCCGGGACAGGGAGGGACTGAAGCTTTCTTT
-	TRBV30	-	TRBJ1-6	CAWSAGSESPLHF	TGTGCCTGGAGTGCGGGGTCGGAGTCACCCCTCCACTTT
-	TRBV23-1	-	TRBJ2-5	CASIPGETQYF	TGCGCCAGCATACCGGGGGAGACCCAGTACTTC
-	TRBV5-4	-	TRBJ1-6	CASSPTGHGGNSPLHF	TGTGCCAGCAGCCCTACAGGGCATGGTGGTAATTCACCCCTCCACTTT
-	TRBV9	TRBD1	TRBJ1-1	CASSAGTGALGAFF	TGTGCCAGCAGCGCCGGGACAGGGGCTCTGGGGGCTTTCTTT
-	TRBV28	-	TRBJ1-1	CASSFDRWQGSNTEAFF	TGTGCCAGCAGTTTTGATCGGTGGCAGGGATCGAACACTGAAGCTTTCTTT
few	TRBV5-1	-	TRBJ2-7	CASSLDYEQYF	TGCGCCAGCAGCTTGGACTACGAGCAGTACTTC
-	TRBV5-1	-	TRBJ2-2	CASRPDSAFGELFF	TGCGCCAGCAGACCCGACAGCGCATTCGGGGAGCTGTTTTTT